Below, 23 T cell receptor beta chains from the same sample are listed, as sequenced in a study of cytomegalovirus exposure and HLA in healthy donors (dated by TCRdb to about 2017). The library was produced with the immunoSEQ multiplex PCR assay. For the multiplex PCR, a mixture combining 60 forward primers for TCR Vbeta segments and 13 reverse primers for TCR Jbeta segments was used. The immuneACCESS repertoire file appears here via TCRdb, limited to in-frame rearrangements. These files lack a portion of the clones; in checked studies, under half of the deficit traces to unresolved V genes, and the cause of the others is not known. Counted in this sample were under 200,000 clones; 84% of them appeared once. The ten biggest clones cover under 1.1% of the sample. What was sequenced was PBMCs. The receptors shown here come from a man younger than 40 in good health and CMV-seronegative.

The J gene is TRBJ2-3, the V gene TRBV18; a weak D match, TRBD1 (6 bases). The CDR3 is 15 residues long. V was pared by 0 bases and J by 1 base, with 8 bases between. Germline loops: CDR1 KGHSH, CDR2 LQKENI. CDR3 DNA sequence: TGTGCCAGCTCACCACCGGACAGACGCACAGATACGCAGTATTTT. This codes for CASSPPDRRTDTQYF.

This rearrangement joins TRBV14 to TRBJ2-7; a possible D gene is TRBD1 (5 bases). V was shortened by 4 bases and J by 10 bases, with 23 bases between the two germline ends. Germline CDR1 and CDR2: SGHDN and FVKESK. CDR3 size: 15 residues. The CDR3 DNA reads TGTGCCAGCAGCCCCTCGACCTCCTTTTTGGGGCCCCAGTACTTC. Protein sequence: CASSPSTSFLGPQYF. Variable domain in full (rest from reference TRBV14 and TRBJ2-7): EAGVTQFPSHSVIEKGQTVTLRCDPISGHDNLYWYRRVMGKEIKFLLHFVKESKQDESGMPNNRFLAERTGGTYSTLKVQPAELEDSGVYFCASSPSTSFLGPQYFGPGTRLTVT.

The J gene is TRBJ2-6, the V gene TRBV19; no clear D. CDR3 length equals 15 residues. In germline, CDR1 is LNHDA, CDR2 SQIVND (reference sequence). The V end was cut by 6 bases, the J end by 1 base, with 10 bases between. Written as DNA, the CDR3 is TGTGCCAGTAGGGTGACATCTTCTGGGGCCAACGTCCTGACTTTC. Protein sequence: CASRVTSSGANVLTF. Complete variable domain (other parts from reference TRBV19 and TRBJ2-6): DGGITQSPKYLFRKEGQNVTLSCEQNLNHDAMYWYRQDPGQGLRLIYYSQIVNDFQKGDIAEGYSVSREKKESFPLTVTSAQKNPTAFYLCASRVTSSGANVLTFGAGSRLTVL.

The chain employs TRBV18 and TRBJ2-2, with 11 bases matching TRBD1. Looked up from germline, CDR1 is KGHSH and CDR2 is LQKENI. V lost 3 bases to trimming and J lost 5 bases; unmatched junction nucleotides: 5. The CDR3 covers 16 residues. CDR3 amino acids: CASSPWTGGRTGELFF. CDR3 coding DNA: TGTGCCAGCTCACCTTGGACAGGGGGCAGAACCGGGGAGCTGTTTTTT.

This clone was observed once. The chain employs TRBV2 and TRBJ2-6; D uncertain. The CDR3 loop spans 16 amino acids. CDR1 and CDR2 (germline): SNHLY, FYNNEI. V was shortened by 2 bases and J by 1 base, with 9 bases between the two germline ends. The CDR3 nucleotides are TGTGCCAGCAGTGAATCCGGTCGATCTGGGGCCAACGTCCTGACTTTC. It is translated as CASSESGRSGANVLTF.

The chain couples TRBV6-4 to TRBJ2-2; 8 nucleotides agree with TRBD2. Germline CDR1 is MRHNA and CDR2 is SNTAGT. The CDR3 is 15 amino acids. V was pared by 3 bases and J by 1 base, with 1 base of the junction left unmatched. CDR3 coding DNA: TGTGCCAGCAGTGAAACTAGCGGGAACACCGGGGAGCTGTTTTTT. Translation gives CASSETSGNTGELFF.

This chain links TRBV5-1 with TRBJ2-3; 10 nucleotides line up with TRBD2. Trimming at V came to 4 bases and at J to 1 base, leaving 6 bases not matched to a gene. The CDR3 totals 16 residues. Per germline, CDR1 SGHRS and CDR2 YFSETQ. The CDR3 region is CASSLATSGGTDTQYF. For the CDR3, the DNA is TGCGCCAGCAGCCTCGCTACTAGCGGGGGCACAGATACGCAGTATTTT.

This chain joins TRBV28 and TRBJ2-7; 14 bases map to TRBD2. Germline lookup yields CDR1 MDHEN and CDR2 SYDVKM. There are 15 residues in the CDR3. V was clipped by 5 bases and J by 3 bases; unmatched bases: 3. The CDR3: CASSGTSGGLYEQYF. CDR3 bases: TGTGCCAGCAGTGGGACTAGCGGGGGCCTCTACGAGCAGTACTTC. Based on the CDR3 plus reference TRBV28 and TRBJ2-7, the full variable domain is DVKVTQSSRYLVKRTGEKVFLECVQDMDHENMFWYRQDPGLGLRLIYFSYDVKMKEKGDIPEGYSVSREKKERFSLILESASTNQTSMYLCASSGTSGGLYEQYFGPGTRLTVT.

The chain couples TRBV5-1 to TRBJ2-5, with D maybe TRBD2 (6 bases). This CDR3 has 14 residues. Germline V gene sequence: CDR1 SGHRS, CDR2 YFSETQ. Trimming left V 5 bases short and J 0 bases short, with 11 bases between. The CDR3 loop reads CASSWRGNQETQYF. CDR3 DNA: TGCGCCAGCAGTTGGCGGGGAAACCAAGAGACCCAGTACTTC.

V is TRBV18 and J is TRBJ2-1, with 7 bases matching TRBD2. Trimming took 0 bases from V and 4 from J; bases not matched to a gene: 6. This CDR3 contains 16 residues. Germline V gene lookup returns CDR1 KGHSH and CDR2 LQKENI. In DNA, the CDR3 is TGTGCCAGCTCACCACCCACATCGGGGGGTTACAATGAGCAGTTCTTC. It encodes CASSPPTSGGYNEQFF.

Only one count was recorded for this clone. The chain combines TRBV7-2 with TRBJ1-2; no clear D. The CDR3 is 15 residues long. The V gene's germline CDR1 is SGHTA and CDR2 FQGNSA. Trimming shortened V by 5 bases and J by 2 bases, and 15 bases separated the two germline ends. CDR3 sequence: CASSASATKNYGYTF. The CDR3 nucleotides are TGTGCCAGCAGCGCGTCAGCGACGAAGAACTATGGCTACACCTTC.

This chain links TRBV2 with TRBJ1-1; perhaps TRBD1 as D (5 bases). The V end lost 7 bases, the J end lost 1 base, and 10 bases lay between the germline ends. Germline CDR1 reads SNHLY; CDR2 reads FYNNEI. The CDR3 has 13 residues. DNA of the CDR3: TGTGCCAGCATCCGCCAGGGGAACACTGAAGCTTTCTTT. Protein: CASIRQGNTEAFF.

The CDR3 nucleotides are TGTGCCAGCAGACCGGGACTGGATAATTCACCCCTCCACTTT. Encoded protein: CASRPGLDNSPLHF. The rearrangement joins TRBV28 to TRBJ1-6; maybe TRBD1 (5 bases). Trimming shortened V by 6 bases and J by 5 bases, and 11 bases separated the two germline ends. Per germline, CDR1 MDHEN and CDR2 SYDVKM. This CDR3 has 14 residues.

The chain carries TRBV5-1 and TRBJ1-1, with a possible D match to TRBD1 (5 bases). Germline-derived CDR1 and CDR2 are SGHRS and YFSETQ. The CDR3 extends over 14 amino acids. Trimming removed 2 bases at V and 5 bases at J, with 13 bases between. Here the CDR3 reads CASSLQVDGTEAFF. In DNA, the CDR3 is TGCGCCAGCAGCTTACAGGTTGATGGGACTGAAGCTTTCTTT.

The genes are TRBV9 and TRBJ2-5; 7 bases are a match to TRBD2. The germline V gene encodes CDR1 SGDLS and CDR2 YYNGEE. J lost 4 bases, V lost 0 bases, and 6 bases had no gene match. This CDR3 comprises 15 residues. The CDR3 nucleotides are TGTGCCAGCAGCGTAGGTCTAGCGGTCCGAGAGACCCAGTACTTC. Translated: CASSVGLAVRETQYF. Variable domain in full (rest from reference TRBV9 and TRBJ2-5): DSGVTQTPKHLITATGQRVTLRCSPRSGDLSVYWYQQSLDQGLQFLIQYYNGEERAKGNILERFSAQQFPDLHSELNLSSLELGDSALYFCASSVGLAVRETQYFGPGTRLLVL.

This sequence joins TRBV7-7 and TRBJ2-2, with TRBD1 identical over 7 bases. CDR3 size: 13 residues. Per germline, CDR1 SSHAT and CDR2 FNYEAQ (reference sequence). After removal of 6 bases from V and 8 bases from J, the junction contained 6 bases not matched to a gene. CDR3 amino acids: CASRPDRVGELFF. In DNA, the CDR3 is TGTGCCAGCAGACCTGACAGGGTTGGGGAGCTGTTTTTT.

For this clone: Relative to the germline gene, one junction end is altered; a read error may explain this. Other DNA sequences in this specimen translate into the identical CDR3. This rearrangement joins TRBV7-9 to TRBJ2-5; 11 nucleotides match TRBD2. The CDR3 runs to 15 residues. Germline loops: CDR1 SEHNR, CDR2 FQNEAQ (reference sequence). CDR3: CSSSLLAGGQETQYF. In DNA, the CDR3 is TGTTCCAGCAGCCTTTTAGCGGGAGGGCAAGAGACCCAGTACTTC.

V is TRBV4-1 and J is TRBJ1-5; D may be TRBD1 (5 bases). Germline V gene sequence: CDR1 MGHRA, CDR2 YSYEKL. CDR3 length: 15 amino acids. V was pared by 1 base and J by 4 bases, with 11 bases between. The CDR3 DNA is TGCGCCAGCAGCCAAGGGGGGGGGTTTAATCAGCCCCAGCATTTT. This encodes CASSQGGGFNQPQHF.

This clone appeared once. Here the CDR3 DNA reads TGCGCCAGCAACCCGCAGGTGGGCCACACCGGGGAGCTGTTTTTT. It yields the protein CASNPQVGHTGELFF. The chain couples TRBV5-1 to TRBJ2-2; D unresolved. CDR1 and CDR2 (germline): SGHRS, YFSETQ. V was pared by 6 bases and J by 3 bases, with 15 bases between. The CDR3 has 15 amino acids.

As to this clone: The sample has other DNA sequences that encode this CDR3 too. The rearrangement links TRBV30 to TRBJ2-7; TRBD2 agrees at 10 bases. The CDR3 has 15 residues. CDR1 and CDR2 (germline): GTSNPN, SVGIG (reference sequence). After removal of 0 bases from V and 7 bases from J, the junction contained 9 bases not matched to a gene. The CDR3 reads CAWSVSSGGTYEQYF. Here the CDR3 DNA reads TGTGCCTGGAGTGTTTCTAGCGGGGGTACTTATGAGCAGTACTTC.

Worth noting for this clone: The junction does not match germline at one end; this may be a read error. CDR3 in DNA: TGTTCCAGCAGACCCGATTTAGCAGAGCAGTTCTTC. Its protein product is CSSRPDLAEQFF. V gene TRBV7-9 combines with J gene TRBJ2-1; D remains unclear. CDR1 and CDR2 from the germline V gene are SEHNR and FQNEAQ (reference sequence). The CDR3 has 12 amino acids.

V is TRBV5-1 and J is TRBJ2-1; a possible D gene is TRBD2 (5 bases). Trimming stripped 4 bases from V and 3 bases from J, with 17 bases between. There are 16 residues in the CDR3. Germline V CDR1 and CDR2: SGHRS, YFSETQ. CDR3 sequence (DNA): TGCGCCAGCAGCGAGGGTCGTGACGGGATCTACAATGAGCAGTTCTTC. This encodes CASSEGRDGIYNEQFF.

This chain connects TRBV28 to TRBJ2-1; no reliable D call. CDR1 is MDHEN, CDR2 SYDVKM, per germline. The CDR3 covers 15 residues. The V and J ends lost 6 bases and 3 bases respectively, with 15 bases between them. As DNA, the CDR3 is TGTGCCAGCAGAGCCAGAGACTTAGACTACAATGAGCAGTTCTTC. Translating it yields CASRARDLDYNEQFF.